This is a list of T cell receptor beta chains from one sample in a study of cytomegalovirus exposure and HLA in healthy donors. Generated by immunoSEQ multiplex PCR, the TCRdb table keeps only in-frame clones and is missing some. The sample contains 150,000 to 200,000 clones, around four fifths of which appear only once. Sequencing input: PBMCs. These receptors came from a middle-aged woman in good health and CMV-seronegative. The CDR3 runs from the conserved cysteine through the conserved F or W. The D gene is left open where the match is weak. Clone sizes are given selectively: once, few, many, or a class where the clone is expanded.

J gene | D gene | V gene | clone size | CDR3 protein | CDR3 DNA
TRBJ2-5 | - | TRBV2 | - | CASRGAVETQYF | TGTGCCAGCAGGGGGGCAGTGGAGACCCAGTACTTC
TRBJ2-1 | - | TRBV2 | - | CASSPLSRDYNEQFF | TGTGCCAGCAGTCCATTATCGCGGGACTACAATGAGCAGTTCTTC
TRBJ2-5 | - | TRBV19 | - | CASRATGQETQYF | TGTGCCAGTAGGGCGACAGGCCAAGAGACCCAGTACTTC
TRBJ2-2 | - | TRBV7-3 | - | CASSLDRNTGELFF | TGTGCCAGCAGCTTGGACAGGAACACCGGGGAGCTGTTTTTT
TRBJ1-1 | TRBD1 | TRBV9 | - | CASSVERGLDTEAFF | TGTGCCAGCAGCGTAGAAAGGGGGCTTGACACTGAAGCTTTCTTT
TRBJ1-4 | TRBD1 | TRBV30 | - | CAWSVQGSSTNEKLFF | TGTGCCTGGAGTGTACAGGGGAGCTCAACTAATGAAAAACTGTTTTTT
TRBJ1-2 | - | TRBV5-1 | - | CASSLVTGNYGYTF | TGCGCCAGCAGCTTGGTTACGGGTAACTATGGCTACACCTTC
TRBJ2-2 | - | TRBV5-1 | few | CASSLTGEPGELFF | TGCGCCAGCAGCTTGACAGGAGAACCCGGGGAGCTGTTTTTT
TRBJ2-7 | - | TRBV27 | - | CASSSPGSTAYEQYF | TGTGCCAGCAGTTCCCCTGGGAGCACTGCCTACGAGCAGTACTTC
TRBJ1-1 | - | TRBV29-1 | few | CSVPPPRQGGLPEAFF | TGCAGCGTCCCTCCCCCCAGGCAGGGCGGTTTACCTGAAGCTTTCTTT
TRBJ2-3 | - | TRBV11-2 | - | CASSFRLETRDTQYF | TGTGCCAGCAGCTTTAGACTAGAAACACGCGATACGCAGTATTTT
TRBJ1-5 | - | TRBV27 | - | CASSPGRTLLNQPQHF | TGTGCCAGCAGTCCCGGACGGACACTCCTTAATCAGCCCCAGCATTTT
TRBJ2-3 | - | TRBV19 | once | CASSIGARSTDTQYF | TGTGCCAGTAGTATTGGGGCCCGGTCCACAGATACGCAGTATTTT
TRBJ1-1 | - | TRBV19 | - | CASSPLRGNTEAFF | TGTGCCAGTAGTCCCCTACGGGGGAACACTGAAGCTTTCTTT
TRBJ1-1 | - | TRBV28 | - | CASSPLGAEAFF | TGTGCCAGCAGCCCCCTGGGGGCCGAAGCTTTCTTT
TRBJ2-3 | TRBD2 | TRBV4-3 | once | CASSQDRGGLADTQYF | TGCGCCAGCAGCCAAGATCGCGGGGGTCTCGCAGATACGCAGTATTTT
TRBJ2-7 | - | TRBV14 | - | CASSLFNSPYEQYF | TGTGCCAGCAGCCTTTTTAACAGTCCCTACGAGCAGTACTTC
TRBJ1-5 | - | TRBV10-3 | - | CAITPAADQPQHF | TGTGCCATCACCCCCGCGGCGGATCAGCCCCAGCATTTT
TRBJ2-3 | TRBD2 | TRBV27 | - | CASSLLGTSGETDTQYF | TGTGCCAGCAGTTTATTGGGGACTAGCGGGGAAACAGATACGCAGTATTTT
TRBJ2-7 | TRBD1 | TRBV5-1 | - | CASSLPLTGTDEQYF | TGCGCCAGCAGCCTGCCCTTGACAGGGACCGACGAGCAGTACTTC
TRBJ1-1 | TRBD1 | TRBV5-1 | once | CASSFEGARTEAFF | TGCGCCAGCAGCTTTGAGGGGGCAAGGACTGAAGCTTTCTTT
TRBJ2-7 | TRBD2 | TRBV29-1 | - | CSVEKGLAGSYEQYF | TGCAGCGTTGAGAAGGGACTAGCGGGTTCCTACGAGCAGTACTTC
TRBJ2-1 | - | TRBV10-3 | - | CAISEPGDNEQFF | TGTGCCATCAGTGAGCCCGGAGACAATGAGCAGTTCTTC
TRBJ1-2 | TRBD1 | TRBV9 | - | CASNLGTGQNYGYTF | TGTGCCAGCAACCTTGGGACAGGGCAAAACTATGGCTACACCTTC
TRBJ1-1 | TRBD1 | TRBV9 | once | CASSVGGQLGTEAFF | TGTGCCAGCAGCGTAGGGGGACAGCTCGGCACTGAAGCTTTCTTT
TRBJ1-1 | - | TRBV7-9 | few | CASSLVGGAEAFF | TGTGCCAGCAGCTTAGTTGGGGGGGCTGAAGCTTTCTTT
TRBJ1-5 | - | TRBV28 | - | CAAVGPSGGLNQPQHF | TGTGCCGCAGTCGGTCCATCGGGGGGACTAAATCAGCCCCAGCATTTT
TRBJ2-2 | - | TRBV21-1 | - | CASSKALGLNTGELFF | TGTGCCAGCAGCAAAGCGCTCGGACTAAACACCGGGGAGCTGTTTTTT
TRBJ2-3 | - | TRBV2 | - | CARSLGGAVTDTQYF | TGTGCCAGATCCTTGGGGGGAGCGGTCACAGATACGCAGTATTTT
TRBJ2-1 | TRBD2 | TRBV7-2 | - | CASSVGGGEQFF | TGTGCCAGCAGTGTCGGGGGAGGGGAGCAGTTCTTC
TRBJ2-2 | TRBD2 | TRBV7-2 | - | CASSLAGGRGSGELFF | TGTGCCAGCAGCTTAGCTGGCGGGAGGGGTTCCGGGGAGCTGTTTTTT
TRBJ2-3 | - | TRBV5-4 | few | CASSLQLRDADTQYF | TGTGCCAGCAGCCTGCAACTCAGGGATGCAGATACGCAGTATTTT
TRBJ2-1 | - | TRBV30 | once | CAWSVQTTHRSYNEQFF | TGTGCCTGGAGTGTACAGACTACTCACCGCTCCTACAATGAGCAGTTCTTC
TRBJ2-5 | TRBD2 | TRBV19 | - | CASSMMSSGSLQETQYF | TGTGCCAGTAGTATGATGTCTAGCGGATCATTACAAGAGACCCAGTACTTC
TRBJ2-3 | - | TRBV30 | - | CAWSRHGDTQYF | TGTGCCTGGAGTCGTCACGGAGATACGCAGTATTTT
TRBJ1-1 | TRBD1 | TRBV27 | - | CASSLSGRQGGLNTEAFF | TGTGCCAGCAGTTTATCCGGCCGACAGGGGGGACTAAACACTGAAGCTTTCTTT
TRBJ1-1 | TRBD1 | TRBV11-3 | - | CASSFPGQGGSEAFF | TGTGCCAGCAGCTTTCCCGGACAGGGGGGGTCTGAAGCTTTCTTT
TRBJ1-3 | - | TRBV5-1 | - | CASSLVPQGNSGNTIYF | TGCGCCAGCAGCTTGGTCCCCCAGGGGAACTCTGGAAACACCATATATTTT
TRBJ1-1 | TRBD1 | TRBV7-9 | - | CASSLAGQGPEAFF | TGTGCCAGCAGCTTAGCGGGACAGGGGCCTGAAGCTTTCTTT
TRBJ1-5 | TRBD1 | TRBV27 | - | CASSLGTGGNQPQHF | TGTGCCAGCAGTTTAGGGACAGGGGGCAATCAGCCCCAGCATTTT
TRBJ2-1 | TRBD2 | TRBV4-1 | once | CASSPQTSVSYNEQFF | TGCGCCAGCAGCCCACAGACTAGCGTCTCCTACAATGAGCAGTTCTTC
TRBJ2-1 | - | TRBV14 | few | CASSQVVQFQFF | TGTGCCAGCAGCCAAGTCGTACAGTTCCAGTTCTTC
TRBJ2-5 | - | TRBV27 | - | CASSLSGLQMGAQYF | TGTGCCAGCAGTTTATCGGGACTCCAAATGGGGGCCCAGTACTTC
TRBJ2-7 | TRBD2 | TRBV7-2 | - | CASSLGLAGGLYF | TGTGCCAGCAGCTTAGGACTAGCGGGAGGGTTGTACTTC
TRBJ2-1 | TRBD1 | TRBV7-2 | - | CASSQTRPRGQGLNEQFF | TGTGCCAGCAGCCAGACCCGACCCCGGGGACAGGGTTTGAATGAGCAGTTCTTC
TRBJ2-3 | TRBD2 | TRBV11-2 | - | CASSPSRLAGTDTQYF | TGTGCCAGCAGCCCCTCCCGACTAGCGGGCACAGATACGCAGTATTTT
TRBJ2-2 | TRBD1 | TRBV5-6 | - | CASSSPGQWGPAFTGELFF | TGTGCCAGCAGCTCCCCGGGACAGTGGGGCCCAGCATTCACCGGGGAGCTGTTTTTT
TRBJ2-7 | - | TRBV7-9 | - | CSSSWAGSESYEQYF | TGTTCCAGCAGCTGGGCGGGCTCTGAGTCCTACGAGCAGTACTTC
TRBJ2-5 | - | TRBV18 | - | CASSPVKGSETQYF | TGTGCCAGCTCACCGGTGAAGGGGTCGGAGACCCAGTACTTC